This T cell receptor beta chain derives from a study of shared T cell receptors in the human thymus (dated by TCRdb to about 2021). At the level of the whole study: The study examined how self-reactive, shared T-cell receptor alpha chains are generated in the human thymus.

Library preparation employed the immunoSEQ multiplex PCR assay. In TCRdb, the immuneACCESS table is reduced to in-frame sequences with V and J assigned. These tables do not hold every clone; where another copy was compared, an unresolved V gene accounts for under half, and the others remain unexplained. The sample contains hundreds of thousands of clones, 80% to 90% of them found a single time. The ten largest clones add up to about 0.0094% of the sample. This clone was observed a handful of times. What antigen it recognizes has not been identified. No much larger clone is present one base from it, and per-base qualities are unavailable. These data are also associated with another study on human thymus T cells. As that second paper reports: The donors were immunologically healthy infants in Finland who had open corrective cardiac surgery for congenital heart defects. Thymus tissue was collected as surgical resects that were removed during corrective cardiac surgery. V and J gene segment usage appeared biased in both thymic and peripheral blood repertoires. The related research reported highly overlapping thymic TCR repertoires among unrelated individuals. TCR alpha and beta repertoires from roughly eight infant thymus samples and a few related peripheral blood samples were characterized in the study. Donor ages ranging from about 6 to 250 days were recorded, and several male and a couple of female infants were included in the cohort. Thymocytes were released mechanically from tissue and stored at -70 °C as pellets of roughly 8.5-32 million cells. Genomic DNA was extracted from frozen cell pellets with a QIAsymphony instrument. TCRB and TCRAD loci were amplified from a standardized quantity of quality-controlled genomic DNA using the immunoSEQ multiplex PCR assay. The amplicons spanned the V(D)J region and were long enough to cover the CDR3 and allow V and J genes to be identified. The commercial immunoSEQ service was used to sequence amplicons on an Illumina platform. Primer bias and sequencing errors were corrected as previously described, and TCRAD and TCRB definitions were based on the IMGT database. Repertoires were analysed with immunoSEQ Analyzer 3.0 and VDJTools, covering basic statistics, V/J segment usage, diversity estimates, rarefaction and pairwise overlap. Diversity was estimated with Chao1, ChaoE, Efron-Thisted, Shannon and inverse Simpson indices, and also on datasets down-sampled to the smallest sample. For repertoire overlap, CDR3 nucleotide sequence, V gene and J gene had to match strictly, and clustering was done by Jaccard-based multidimensional scaling. On average, thymus samples yielded 810,000 or so unique TCRB clonotypes, whereas blood samples yielded approximately 84,000.

Material for sequencing was thymocytes. The sequence was collected from a boy in the first two years of life with a congenital heart defect. Donor details come from another sample of the same person, matched by shared clones.

The CDR3 corresponds to CSARAPGEQYF. The nucleotide sequence reads as follows: TGCAGTGCTCGAGCGCCGGGCGAGCAGTACTTC. The chain joins TRBV20-1 to TRBJ2-7; the D gene cannot be resolved reliably. The junction carries 11 bases between V and J, which are trimmed by 5 bases and 6 bases respectively. Based on the germline V gene (reference sequence), the CDR1 and CDR2 sequences are DFQATT and SNEGSKA. The CDR3 sequence holds 11 residues, the cysteine and phenylalanine included. The only DNA kept is the CDR3, 33 bases in frame from the first base.